The rows below give T cell receptor beta chains drawn from one sample of a study of technical replicates of blood from a handful of donors. Libraries were prepared by immunoSEQ multiplex PCR; TCRdb keeps only in-frame clonotypes and omits some of them. The profile shows over 50,000 clones, 94% of them singletons. Sequenced material: T cells isolated from PBMCs. The receptors stem from a human donor in good health. The conserved cysteine and the conserved F or W are not part of the CDR3 here. The size field is filled for only some rows; it gives once, few, many or a size class.

clone_size: -; v_call: TRBV9; cdr3_aa: ASSGTGDNNEQF
clone_size: -; v_call: TRBV7-9; cdr3_aa: ASRGGRSNYGYT
clone_size: few; v_call: TRBV13; cdr3_aa: ASSSTAFANTGELF
clone_size: -; v_call: TRBV5-1; cdr3_aa: ASSLAWAGIPTDTQY
clone_size: -; v_call: TRBV5-6; cdr3_aa: ASSLSGSGNTIY
clone_size: -; v_call: TRBV5-1; cdr3_aa: ASREGQGAQETQY
clone_size: -; v_call: TRBV9; cdr3_aa: ASSGHVQPYEQY
clone_size: -; v_call: TRBV28; cdr3_aa: ASSWTGASNQPQH
clone_size: -; v_call: TRBV5-1; cdr3_aa: ASSLSTVQTEAF
clone_size: -; v_call: TRBV7-2; cdr3_aa: ASSLFPGFSGNTIY
clone_size: once; v_call: TRBV28; cdr3_aa: ASSPLSYVPRGYT
clone_size: -; v_call: TRBV5-1; cdr3_aa: ASSLVAGGGNEQF
clone_size: once; v_call: TRBV20-1; cdr3_aa: SALGGDEQF
clone_size: once; v_call: TRBV7-8; cdr3_aa: ASSLGQTGWGMNTEAF
clone_size: -; v_call: TRBV6-5; cdr3_aa: ASRGTYNEQF
clone_size: -; v_call: TRBV5-1; cdr3_aa: ASSLVANEQF
clone_size: -; v_call: TRBV6-5; cdr3_aa: ASSYGTGVTGELF
clone_size: -; v_call: TRBV5-4; cdr3_aa: ASSLVPSGIPGANVLT
clone_size: -; v_call: TRBV28; cdr3_aa: ASSLSRDREGNEQY
clone_size: few; v_call: TRBV29-1; cdr3_aa: SVEDRRKSEAF
clone_size: -; v_call: TRBV11-2; cdr3_aa: ASSFGGRGLDEQY
clone_size: -; v_call: TRBV14; cdr3_aa: ASSQGVAILNPLLGLNTEAF
clone_size: -; v_call: TRBV6-5; cdr3_aa: ASSYGERNTEAF
clone_size: -; v_call: TRBV7-9; cdr3_aa: ASSRGQGFQPQH
clone_size: -; v_call: TRBV23-1; cdr3_aa: ASRTGRISGNTIY
clone_size: -; v_call: TRBV7-9; cdr3_aa: ASSPLASSYNSPLH
clone_size: -; v_call: TRBV5-1; cdr3_aa: ASSLAPGEREQY
clone_size: -; v_call: TRBV5-4; cdr3_aa: ASSSLDGYT
clone_size: -; v_call: TRBV11-1; cdr3_aa: ASRRGGSSYEQY
clone_size: few; v_call: TRBV7-9; cdr3_aa: ASSSAPGTGSNQPQH
clone_size: -; v_call: TRBV12-5; cdr3_aa: ASGLRLKTGDNTGELF
clone_size: -; v_call: TRBV5-1; cdr3_aa: ASRTTGRSDSPLH
clone_size: -; v_call: TRBV7-9; cdr3_aa: ASSPAQGVGIQY
clone_size: -; v_call: TRBV7-9; cdr3_aa: ASSSLFSGSPYEQY
clone_size: -; v_call: TRBV7-3; cdr3_aa: ASSSIQVGPWDREGETEAF
clone_size: -; v_call: TRBV9; cdr3_aa: ASSEGVSTDTQY
clone_size: -; v_call: TRBV5-6; cdr3_aa: ASSLSLIYNEQF
clone_size: -; v_call: TRBV10-3; cdr3_aa: AIQGTGYGYT
clone_size: -; v_call: TRBV7-9; cdr3_aa: ASTFRGREKLF